These T cell receptor beta chains were read from a single sample in a study of CD8 T cells in ankylosing spondylitis. TCRdb reprocessed the 5' RACE reads via MiXCR and lists one record per CDR3 protein. Among 700,000 to 850,000 distinct CDR3 sequences listed, approximately 12% were seen once. Sequencing was done on a sample of blood, either unsorted or a sorted T cell fraction (not recorded which). These receptors all stem from a male donor with ankylosing spondylitis. Both conserved end residues are trimmed from each CDR3. A D gene is named only where the DNA matches it firmly. Clone size is given for some rows only: seen once, a few or many times, or a class if the clone is expanded.

abundance	v_gene	d_gene	j_gene	CDR3aa
-	TRBV11-2	-	TRBJ2-7	ASSVNRDTAYEQY
few	TRBV20-1	TRBD1	TRBJ1-2	SARDRRGQELYGYT
many	TRBV12-3/TRBV12-4	-	TRBJ1-2	ASSLSLDRPDGYT
few	TRBV27	-	TRBJ2-3	ASSSAGAEETDTQY
-	TRBV3-1	-	TRBJ1-1	ASSLRGAGEAF
few	TRBV29-1	TRBD1	TRBJ1-1	SVAETGWTEAF
few	TRBV7-9	TRBD1	TRBJ2-1	ASSVYSGGVLHEQF
-	TRBV29-1	-	TRBJ1-2	SVQNREVGGYGYT
-	TRBV6-1	-	TRBJ2-6	ASRQDYSGANVLT
-	TRBV4-2	-	TRBJ1-5	ASSQVAGNQPQH
-	TRBV12-3/TRBV12-4	-	TRBJ1-4	ASNDHGNEKLF
-	TRBV12-3/TRBV12-4	TRBD2	TRBJ2-1	ASSRPAGGWNEQF
many	TRBV5-1	-	TRBJ1-1	ASSLGDRTAF
many	TRBV29-1	-	TRBJ2-1	SGQVLLAFNEQF
-	TRBV10-3	-	TRBJ2-3	AISVGQSSTDTQY